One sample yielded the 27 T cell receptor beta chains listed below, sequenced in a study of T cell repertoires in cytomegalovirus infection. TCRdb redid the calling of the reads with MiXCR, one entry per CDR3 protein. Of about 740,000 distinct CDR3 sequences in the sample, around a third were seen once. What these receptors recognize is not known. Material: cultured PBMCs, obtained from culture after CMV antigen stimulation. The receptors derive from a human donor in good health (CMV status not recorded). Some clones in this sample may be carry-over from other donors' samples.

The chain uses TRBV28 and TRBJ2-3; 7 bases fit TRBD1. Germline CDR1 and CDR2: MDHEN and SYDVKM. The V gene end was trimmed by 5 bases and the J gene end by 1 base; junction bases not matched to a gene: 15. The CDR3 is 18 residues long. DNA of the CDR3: TGTGCCAGCAGTCTCTGGTGGGACAGAGAATGGGGCACAGATACGCAGTATTTT. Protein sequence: CASSLWWDREWGTDTQYF.

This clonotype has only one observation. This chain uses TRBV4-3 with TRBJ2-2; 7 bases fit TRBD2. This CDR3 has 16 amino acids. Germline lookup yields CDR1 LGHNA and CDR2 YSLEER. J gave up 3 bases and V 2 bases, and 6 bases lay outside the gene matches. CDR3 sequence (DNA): TGCGCCAGCAGCCAATGGGGCCTAGCGGACACCGGGGAGCTGTTTTTT. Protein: CASSQWGLADTGELFF.

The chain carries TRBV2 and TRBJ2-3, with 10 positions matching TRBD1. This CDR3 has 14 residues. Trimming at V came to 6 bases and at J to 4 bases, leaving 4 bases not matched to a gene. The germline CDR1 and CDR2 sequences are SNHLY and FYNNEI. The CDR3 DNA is TGTGCCAGCAGCGGCGACAGGGGGCCAGATACGCAGTATTTT. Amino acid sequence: CASSGDRGPDTQYF.

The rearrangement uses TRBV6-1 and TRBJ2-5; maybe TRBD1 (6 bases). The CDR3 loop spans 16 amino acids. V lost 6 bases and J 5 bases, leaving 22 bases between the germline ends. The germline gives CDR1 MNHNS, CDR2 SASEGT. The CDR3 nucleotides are TGTGCCAGCAGCTCTCAGACCGGGACACTGGAGGAGACCCAGTACTTC. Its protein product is CASSSQTGTLEETQYF.

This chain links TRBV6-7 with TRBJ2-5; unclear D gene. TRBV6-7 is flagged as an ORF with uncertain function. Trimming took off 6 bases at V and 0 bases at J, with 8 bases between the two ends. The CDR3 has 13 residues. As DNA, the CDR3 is TGTGCCAGCAGCCCCTCCGACCAAGAGACCCAGTACTTC. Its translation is CASSPSDQETQYF.

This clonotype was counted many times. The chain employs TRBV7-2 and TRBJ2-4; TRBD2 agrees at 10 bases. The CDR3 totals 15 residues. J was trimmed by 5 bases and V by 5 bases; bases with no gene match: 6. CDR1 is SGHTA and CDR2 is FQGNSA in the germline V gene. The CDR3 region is CASSPRSGRENIQYF. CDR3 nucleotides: TGTGCCAGCAGCCCTCGAAGCGGGAGGGAAAACATTCAGTACTTC. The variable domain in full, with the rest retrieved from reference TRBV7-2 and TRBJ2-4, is GAGVSQSPSNKVTEKGKDVELRCDPISGHTALYWYRQSLGQGLEFLIYFQGNSAPDKSGLPSDRFSAERTGGSVSTLTIQRTQQEDSAVYLCASSPRSGRENIQYFGAGTRLSVL.

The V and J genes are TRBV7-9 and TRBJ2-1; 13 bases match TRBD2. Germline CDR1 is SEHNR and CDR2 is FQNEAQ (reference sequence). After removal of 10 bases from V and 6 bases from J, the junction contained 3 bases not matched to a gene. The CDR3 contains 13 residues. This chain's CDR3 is CATRTSGSNEQFF. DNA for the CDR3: TGTGCCACCAGGACTAGCGGGAGCAATGAGCAGTTCTTC.

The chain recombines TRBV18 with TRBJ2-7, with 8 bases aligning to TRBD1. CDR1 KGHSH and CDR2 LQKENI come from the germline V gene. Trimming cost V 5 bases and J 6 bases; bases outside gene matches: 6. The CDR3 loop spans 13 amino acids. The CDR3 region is CASSWQGAFEQYF. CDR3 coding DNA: TGTGCCAGCTCATGGCAGGGGGCGTTCGAGCAGTACTTC.

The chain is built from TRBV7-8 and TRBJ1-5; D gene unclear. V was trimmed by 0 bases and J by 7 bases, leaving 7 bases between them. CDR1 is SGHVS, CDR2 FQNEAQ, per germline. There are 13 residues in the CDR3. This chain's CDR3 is CASSLALQQPQHF. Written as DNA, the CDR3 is TGTGCCAGCAGCTTAGCACTGCAGCAGCCCCAGCATTTT. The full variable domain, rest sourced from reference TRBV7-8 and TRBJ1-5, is GAGVSQSPRYKVAKRGQDVALRCDPISGHVSLFWYQQALGQGPEFLTYFQNEAQLDKSGLPSDRFFAERPEGSVSTLKIQRTQQEDSAVYLCASSLALQQPQHFGDGTRLSIL.

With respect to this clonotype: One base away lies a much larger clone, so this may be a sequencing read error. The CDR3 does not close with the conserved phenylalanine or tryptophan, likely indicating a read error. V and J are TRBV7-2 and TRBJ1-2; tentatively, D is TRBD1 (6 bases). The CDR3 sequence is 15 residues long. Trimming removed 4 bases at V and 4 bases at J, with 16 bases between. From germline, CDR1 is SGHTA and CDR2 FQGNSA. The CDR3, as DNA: TGTGCCAGCAGCTCCTCCTGGGGGGGGCTCTATGGCTACACCTCC. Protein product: CASSSSWGGLYGYTS.

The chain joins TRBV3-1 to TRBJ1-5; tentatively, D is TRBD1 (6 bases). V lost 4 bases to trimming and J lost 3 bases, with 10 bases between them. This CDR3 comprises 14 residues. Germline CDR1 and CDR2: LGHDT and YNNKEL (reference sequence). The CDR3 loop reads CASSPGAFNQPQHF. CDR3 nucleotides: TGTGCCAGCAGCCCGGGGGCGTTCAATCAGCCCCAGCATTTT.

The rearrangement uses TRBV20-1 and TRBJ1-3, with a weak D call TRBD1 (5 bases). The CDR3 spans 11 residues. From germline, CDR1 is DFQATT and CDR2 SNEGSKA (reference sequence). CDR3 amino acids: CGALYGNTIYF. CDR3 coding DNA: TGCGGGGCCCTCTACGGAAACACCATATATTTT.

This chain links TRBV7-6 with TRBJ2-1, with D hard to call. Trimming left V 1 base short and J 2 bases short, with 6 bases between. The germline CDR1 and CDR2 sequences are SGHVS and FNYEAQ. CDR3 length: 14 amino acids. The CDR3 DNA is TGTGCCAGCAGCTTAGGGGCAACCTACAATGAGCAGTTCTTC. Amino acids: CASSLGATYNEQFF.

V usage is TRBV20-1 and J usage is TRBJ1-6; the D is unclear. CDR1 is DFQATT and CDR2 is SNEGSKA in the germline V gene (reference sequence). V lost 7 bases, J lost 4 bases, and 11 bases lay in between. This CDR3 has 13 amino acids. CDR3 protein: CSGKGGYNSPLHF. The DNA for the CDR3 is TGCAGTGGAAAAGGCGGTTATAATTCACCCCTCCACTTT.

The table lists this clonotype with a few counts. The CDR3 nucleotides are TGTGCCAGCCGCCAGCTGGGTCCTGAGACCCAGTACTTC. Amino acid sequence: CASRQLGPETQYF. The V gene is TRBV7-9, the J gene TRBJ2-5, with D unclear. CDR1 SEHNR and CDR2 FQNEAQ come from the germline V gene (reference sequence). V was pared by 8 bases and J by 5 bases, with 15 bases between. This CDR3 has 13 residues.

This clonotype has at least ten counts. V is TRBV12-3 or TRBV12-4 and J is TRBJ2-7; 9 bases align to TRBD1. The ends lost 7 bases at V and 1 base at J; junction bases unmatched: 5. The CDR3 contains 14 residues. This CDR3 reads CASNDRGTSYEQYF. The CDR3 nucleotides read TGTGCCAGCAACGACAGGGGGACTTCCTACGAGCAGTACTTC.

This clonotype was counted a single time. CDR3 DNA sequence: TGCAGTGCTCACTGGGGAGGCGATACGCAGTATTTT. This gives the protein CSAHWGGDTQYF. The chain uses TRBV20-1 and TRBJ2-3; a weak D match, TRBD2 (6 bases). Germline V gives CDR1 DFQATT, CDR2 SNEGSKA (reference sequence). CDR3 size: 12 residues. Trimming left V 5 bases short and J 6 bases short, with 12 bases between.

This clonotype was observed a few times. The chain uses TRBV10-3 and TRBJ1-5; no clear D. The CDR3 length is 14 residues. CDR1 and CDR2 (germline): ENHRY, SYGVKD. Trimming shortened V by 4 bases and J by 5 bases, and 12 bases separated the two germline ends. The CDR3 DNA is TGTGCCATCAGTGTGTCCGGTTCGTATCAGCCCCAGCATTTT. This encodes CAISVSGSYQPQHF.

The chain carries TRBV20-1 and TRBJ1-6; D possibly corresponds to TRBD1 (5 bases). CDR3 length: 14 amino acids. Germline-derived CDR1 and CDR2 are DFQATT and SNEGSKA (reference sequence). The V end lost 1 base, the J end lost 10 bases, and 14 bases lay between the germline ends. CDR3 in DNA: TGCAGTGCTAGAGTCACCGGGACGGGCTCACCCCTCCACTTT. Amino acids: CSARVTGTGSPLHF.

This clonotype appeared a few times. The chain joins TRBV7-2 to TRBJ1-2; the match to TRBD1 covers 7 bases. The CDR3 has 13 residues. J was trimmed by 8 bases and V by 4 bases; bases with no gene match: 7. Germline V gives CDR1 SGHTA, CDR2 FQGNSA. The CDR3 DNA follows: TGTGCCAGCAGCTACCTGACAGGGCGGGGCTACACCTTC. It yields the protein CASSYLTGRGYTF.

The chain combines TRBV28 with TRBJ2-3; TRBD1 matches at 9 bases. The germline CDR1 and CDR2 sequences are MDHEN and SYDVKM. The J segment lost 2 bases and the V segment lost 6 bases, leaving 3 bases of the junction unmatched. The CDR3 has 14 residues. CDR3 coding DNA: TGTGCCAGCAGGAAACAGGGGGCCACAGATACGCAGTATTTT. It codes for CASRKQGATDTQYF.

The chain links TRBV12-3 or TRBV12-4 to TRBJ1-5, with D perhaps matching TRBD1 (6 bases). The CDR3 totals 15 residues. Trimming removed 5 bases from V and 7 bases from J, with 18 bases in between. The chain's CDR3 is CASSTTGTKGQPQHF. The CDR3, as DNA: TGTGCCAGCAGTACTACCGGGACAAAGGGGCAGCCCCAGCATTTT.

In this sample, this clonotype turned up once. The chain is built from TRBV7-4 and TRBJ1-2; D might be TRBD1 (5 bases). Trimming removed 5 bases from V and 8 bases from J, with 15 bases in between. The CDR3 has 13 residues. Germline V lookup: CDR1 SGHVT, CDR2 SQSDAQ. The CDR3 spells CASSIGDRRGYTF. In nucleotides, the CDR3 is TGTGCCAGCAGCATAGGGGACCGGCGGGGCTACACCTTC. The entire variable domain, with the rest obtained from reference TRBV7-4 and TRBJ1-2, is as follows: GAGVSQSPRYKVAKRGRDVALRCDSISGHVTLYWYRQTLGQGSEVLTYSQSDAQRDKSGRPSGRFSAERPERSVSTLKIQRTEQGDSAVYLCASSIGDRRGYTFGSGTRLTVV.

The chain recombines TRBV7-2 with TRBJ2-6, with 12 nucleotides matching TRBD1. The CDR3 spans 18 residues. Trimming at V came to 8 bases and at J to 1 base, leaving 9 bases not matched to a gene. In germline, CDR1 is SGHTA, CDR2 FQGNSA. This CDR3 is CASRNPGQGASGANVLTF. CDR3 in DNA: TGTGCCAGCCGAAACCCGGGACAGGGGGCTTCTGGGGCCAACGTCCTGACTTTC.

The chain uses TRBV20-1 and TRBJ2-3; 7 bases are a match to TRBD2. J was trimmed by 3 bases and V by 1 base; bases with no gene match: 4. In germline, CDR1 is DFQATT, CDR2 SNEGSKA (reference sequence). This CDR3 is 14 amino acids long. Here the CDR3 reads CSARVWTRTDTQYF. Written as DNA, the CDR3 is TGCAGTGCTAGAGTATGGACTAGGACAGATACGCAGTATTTT.

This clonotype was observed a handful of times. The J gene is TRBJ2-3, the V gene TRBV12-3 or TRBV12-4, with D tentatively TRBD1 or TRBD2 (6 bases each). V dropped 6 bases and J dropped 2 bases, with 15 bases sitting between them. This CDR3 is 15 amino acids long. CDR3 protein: CASSPSGGDTDTQYF. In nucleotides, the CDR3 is TGTGCCAGCAGCCCTTCCGGGGGCGACACAGATACGCAGTATTTT.

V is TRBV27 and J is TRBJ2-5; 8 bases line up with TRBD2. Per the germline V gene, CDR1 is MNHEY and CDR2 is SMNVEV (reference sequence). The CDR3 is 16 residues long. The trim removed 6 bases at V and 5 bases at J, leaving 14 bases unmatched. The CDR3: CASSLTPGRALETQYF. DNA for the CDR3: TGTGCCAGCAGCCTTACGCCCGGGAGGGCCTTGGAGACCCAGTACTTC.